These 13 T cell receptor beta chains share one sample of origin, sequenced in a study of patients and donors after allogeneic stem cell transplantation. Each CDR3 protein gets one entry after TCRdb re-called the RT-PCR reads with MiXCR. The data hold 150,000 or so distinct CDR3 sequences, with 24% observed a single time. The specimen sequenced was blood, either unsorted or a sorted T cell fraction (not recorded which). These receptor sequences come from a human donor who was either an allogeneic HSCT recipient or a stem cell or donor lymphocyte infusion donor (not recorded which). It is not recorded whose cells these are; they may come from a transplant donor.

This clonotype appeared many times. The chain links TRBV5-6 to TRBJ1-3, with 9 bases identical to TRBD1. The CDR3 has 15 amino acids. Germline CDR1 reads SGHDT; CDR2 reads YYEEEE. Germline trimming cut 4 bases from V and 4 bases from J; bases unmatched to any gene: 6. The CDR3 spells CASSRGDRAGNTIYF. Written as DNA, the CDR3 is TGTGCCAGCAGCCGGGGGGACAGGGCAGGAAACACCATATATTTT. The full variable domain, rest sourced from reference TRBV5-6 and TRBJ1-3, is DAGVTQSPTHLIKTRGQQVTLRCSPKSGHDTVSWYQQALGQGPQFIFQYYEEEERQRGNFPDRFSGHQFPNYSSELNVNALLLGDSALYLCASSRGDRAGNTIYFGEGSWLTVV.

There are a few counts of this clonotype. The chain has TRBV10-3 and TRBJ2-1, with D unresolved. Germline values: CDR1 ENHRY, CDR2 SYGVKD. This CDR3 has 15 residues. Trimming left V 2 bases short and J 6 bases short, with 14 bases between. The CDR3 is CAISEHGKYRNEQFF. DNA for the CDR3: TGTGCCATCAGTGAGCACGGCAAATACCGCAATGAGCAGTTCTTC.

The CDR3 sequence is CASSSDRGLFEAFF. CDR3 coding DNA: TGCGCCAGCAGCTCCGACAGGGGCTTATTTGAAGCTTTCTTT. The J gene is TRBJ1-1, the V gene TRBV5-1, with 8 bases identical to TRBD1. The V segment lost 3 bases and the J segment 7 bases; nucleotides outside the gene matches: 8. Germline V gene sequence: CDR1 SGHRS, CDR2 YFSETQ. The CDR3 is 14 residues long.

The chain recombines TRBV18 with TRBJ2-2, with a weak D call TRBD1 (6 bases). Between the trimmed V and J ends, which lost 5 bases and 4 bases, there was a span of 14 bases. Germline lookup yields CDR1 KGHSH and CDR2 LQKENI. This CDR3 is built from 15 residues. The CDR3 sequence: CASSTTPTGTGELFF. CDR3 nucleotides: TGTGCCAGCTCAACTACCCCGACAGGCACCGGGGAGCTGTTTTTT.

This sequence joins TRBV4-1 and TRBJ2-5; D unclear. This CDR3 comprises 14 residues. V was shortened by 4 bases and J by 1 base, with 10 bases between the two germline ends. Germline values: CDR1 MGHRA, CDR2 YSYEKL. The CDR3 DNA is TGCGCCAGCAGCCCACCAAACACCCAAGAGACCCAGTACTTC. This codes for CASSPPNTQETQYF.

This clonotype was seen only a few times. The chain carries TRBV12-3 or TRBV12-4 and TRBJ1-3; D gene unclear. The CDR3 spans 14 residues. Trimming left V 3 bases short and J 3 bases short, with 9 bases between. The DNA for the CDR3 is TGTGCCAGCAGTTTCATAGGGATTGGAAACACCATATATTTT. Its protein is CASSFIGIGNTIYF.

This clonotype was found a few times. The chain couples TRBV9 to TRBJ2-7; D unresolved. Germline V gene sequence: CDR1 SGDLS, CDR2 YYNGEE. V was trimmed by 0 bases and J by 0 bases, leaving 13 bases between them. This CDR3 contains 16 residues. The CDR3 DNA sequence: TGTGCCAGCAGCGTAGAGGCTGGGGTTAGCTCCTACGAGCAGTACTTC. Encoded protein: CASSVEAGVSSYEQYF.

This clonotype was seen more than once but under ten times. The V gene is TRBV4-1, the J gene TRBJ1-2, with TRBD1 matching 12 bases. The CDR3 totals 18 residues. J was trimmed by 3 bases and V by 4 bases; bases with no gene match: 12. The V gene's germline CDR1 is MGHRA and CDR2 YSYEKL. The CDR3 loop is CASSPLPGQGALDYGYTF. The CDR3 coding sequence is TGCGCCAGCAGCCCCCTCCCGGGACAGGGGGCGCTTGACTATGGCTACACCTTC.

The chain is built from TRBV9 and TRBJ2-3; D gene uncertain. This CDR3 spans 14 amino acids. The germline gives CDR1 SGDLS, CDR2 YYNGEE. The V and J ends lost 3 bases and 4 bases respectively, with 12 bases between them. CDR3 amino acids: CASSAGRGPDTQYF. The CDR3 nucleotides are TGTGCCAGCAGCGCTGGCAGAGGCCCAGATACGCAGTATTTT.

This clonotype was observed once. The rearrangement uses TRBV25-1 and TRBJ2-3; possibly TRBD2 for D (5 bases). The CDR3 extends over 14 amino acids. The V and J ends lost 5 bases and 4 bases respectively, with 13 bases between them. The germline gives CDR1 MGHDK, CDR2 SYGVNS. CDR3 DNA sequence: TGTGCCAGCAGTCGGGCGGGTGTGGCAGATACGCAGTATTTT. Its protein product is CASSRAGVADTQYF.

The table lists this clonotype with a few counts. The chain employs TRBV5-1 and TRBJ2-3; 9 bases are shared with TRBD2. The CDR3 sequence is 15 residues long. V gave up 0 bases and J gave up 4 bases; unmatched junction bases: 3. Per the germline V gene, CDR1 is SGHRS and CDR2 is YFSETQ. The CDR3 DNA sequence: TGCGCCAGCAGCTTGGTAGCGGGGGTGGCAGATACGCAGTATTTT. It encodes CASSLVAGVADTQYF. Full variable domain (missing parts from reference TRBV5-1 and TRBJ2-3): KAGVTQTPRYLIKTRGQQVTLSCSPISGHRSVSWYQQTPGQGLQFLFEYFSETQRNKGNFPGRFSGRQFSNSRSEMNVSTLELGDSALYLCASSLVAGVADTQYFGPGTRLTVL.

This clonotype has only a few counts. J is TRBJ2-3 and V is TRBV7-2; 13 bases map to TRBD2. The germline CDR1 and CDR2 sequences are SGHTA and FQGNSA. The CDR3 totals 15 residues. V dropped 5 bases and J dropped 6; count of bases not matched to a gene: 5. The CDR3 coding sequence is TGTGCCAGCAGCCTAACTAGCGGGGGGGCGGATACGCAGTATTTT. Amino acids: CASSLTSGGADTQYF.

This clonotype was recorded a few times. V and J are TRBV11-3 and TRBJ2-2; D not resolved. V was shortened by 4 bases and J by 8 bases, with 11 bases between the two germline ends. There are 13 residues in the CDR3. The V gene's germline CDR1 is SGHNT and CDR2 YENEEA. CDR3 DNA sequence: TGTGCCAGCAGCTCGCCGACTCGGGGGGAGCTGTTTTTT. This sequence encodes CASSSPTRGELFF.